The entry below gives a single TCR beta chain sequence along with its context. The antigen remains unidentified. The data belong to a study of yellow fever vaccine responses in identical twins. Study observations and caveats: A vaccine T cell response that seemed partly convergent and partly personalized was reported in twins.

Each CDR3 protein gets one entry after TCRdb re-called the RT-PCR reads with MiXCR. The table lists 25,000 or so distinct CDR3 sequences, roughly 80% of them singletons, with about 5% in the top ten. The CDR3 is 13 amino acids. The V gene's germline CDR1 is DFQATT and CDR2 SNEGSKA (reference sequence). The TCR sequence derives from a woman in her late teens or twenties who received the yellow fever vaccine. This chain joins TRBV20-1 and TRBJ2-1, with D uncertain. This specimen consisted of T cells from blood (PBMCs), unsorted or a sorted subset (not recorded which), obtained before or after yellow fever vaccination (not recorded which). CDR3 coding DNA: TGCAGCGACCATTCGGAGATCTACAATGAGCAGTTCTTC. This translates into CSDHSEIYNEQFF.